This TCR beta chain came from a study of CD8+ T cells in alopecia areata. The CDR3 is made up of 18 amino acids. Germline-derived CDR1 and CDR2 are KGHSH and LQKENI. Unmatched junction bases numbered 11, after V lost 4 bases and J lost 0 bases. CD25+CD127- cells were obtained by sorting CD4+ cells, for roughly 5 patients. Following extraction, RNA underwent reverse transcription to cDNA, which served as the sequencing template. This table comes from immunoSEQ multiplex PCR, and its TCRdb copy is limited to in-frame clones, with some not included. This table holds 37,000 or so clones, around 57% found once.

This sequence originates from a human donor with alopecia areata. Sequenced input: CD4+ Tregs sorted from blood. The V gene is TRBV18, the J gene TRBJ1-1, with 10 bases identical to TRBD1. CDR3 sequence reads: CASSRDTWDRGLNTEAFF. DNA for the CDR3: TGTGCCAGCTCACGCGATACATGGGACAGGGGCCTGAACACTGAAGCTTTCTTT.